Listed below are T cell receptor beta chains from one sample, sequenced in a study of blood T cell repertoires in COVID-19. The assay was immunoSEQ multiplex PCR, and TCRdb's table has in-frame clones only and misses some. Altogether 150,000 or so clones are present, roughly 77% being singletons, with the ten largest covering 11%. Specimen: peripheral blood. The receptors come from a human donor in a cohort sampled during active COVID-19. Both conserved end residues are part of each CDR3. The D gene is left open where the match is weak. A row's size may be missing; if present it is once, few, many or a size class.

V	J	D	size	CDR3	DNA
TRBV6-2/TRBV6-3	TRBJ1-4	.	few	CASSYGPGAPLGEKLFF	TGTGCCAGCAGTTACGGACCAGGGGCGCCATTGGGTGAAAAACTGTTTTTT
TRBV10-1	TRBJ2-3	.	.	CASSATVVDTQYF	TGCGCCAGCAGTGCTACGGTTGTTGATACGCAGTATTTT
TRBV6-1	TRBJ2-3	.	.	CASSERPVTFSTDTQYF	TGTGCCAGCAGTGAGCGTCCGGTTACCTTTAGCACAGATACGCAGTATTTT
TRBV18	TRBJ2-5	.	.	CASSPGWETQYF	TGTGCCAGCTCACCGGGCTGGGAGACCCAGTACTTC
TRBV4-3	TRBJ2-2	.	.	CASSQEALEVGELFF	TGCGCCAGCAGCCAAGAGGCGCTAGAGGTCGGGGAGCTGTTTTTT
TRBV5-4	TRBJ2-5	.	.	CASSLTGVQETQYF	TGTGCCAGCAGCTTGACGGGGGTTCAAGAGACCCAGTACTTC
TRBV4-1	TRBJ1-1	TRBD1	once	CASSQEDRAEAFF	TGCGCCAGCAGCCAGGAAGACAGGGCTGAAGCTTTCTTT
TRBV2	TRBJ2-5	.	few	CASSENTGDGETQYF	TGTGCCAGCAGCGAAAACACGGGAGACGGAGAGACCCAGTACTTC
TRBV5-5	TRBJ1-3	.	.	CASRKGTPGSGNTIYF	TGTGCCAGCAGGAAAGGGACTCCAGGCTCTGGAAACACCATATATTTT
TRBV9	TRBJ2-7	.	.	CASSPNARTTVGYEQYF	TGTGCCAGCAGCCCCAACGCGAGGACTACCGTGGGGTACGAGCAGTACTTC
TRBV19	TRBJ2-7	.	.	CASSWETGFSYEQYF	TGTGCCAGTAGTTGGGAAACAGGGTTCTCCTACGAGCAGTACTTC
TRBV24-1	TRBJ1-2	.	.	CATSGERTANYGYTF	TGTGCCACCAGTGGTGAGAGGACAGCGAACTATGGCTACACCTTC
TRBV27	TRBJ2-2	.	.	CASSATGKTPGELFF	TGTGCCAGCAGCGCAACCGGGAAAACACCCGGGGAGCTGTTTTTT
TRBV30	TRBJ1-6	.	.	CAWSGKNNSPLHF	TGTGCCTGGAGTGGTAAAAATAATTCACCCCTCCACTTT
TRBV28	TRBJ2-5	TRBD1	.	CASSRQGGRETQYF	TGTGCCAGCAGTCGACAGGGGGGAAGAGAGACCCAGTACTTC
TRBV7-8	TRBJ2-3	.	.	CASSFPGGETDTQYF	TGTGCCAGCAGCTTTCCGGGGGGCGAAACAGATACGCAGTATTTT
TRBV28	TRBJ1-2	.	.	CASSLWTGGGYTF	TGTGCCAGCAGTTTATGGACAGGCGGCGGCTACACCTTC
TRBV7-2	TRBJ2-5	TRBD2	once	CASSSPSGANFGETQYF	TGTGCCAGCAGCTCACCTAGCGGGGCGAACTTCGGGGAGACCCAGTACTTC
TRBV11-2	TRBJ1-1	TRBD1	many	CASSLEGDRSFGAFF	TGTGCCAGCAGCTTAGAGGGGGACAGGTCGTTTGGGGCTTTCTTT